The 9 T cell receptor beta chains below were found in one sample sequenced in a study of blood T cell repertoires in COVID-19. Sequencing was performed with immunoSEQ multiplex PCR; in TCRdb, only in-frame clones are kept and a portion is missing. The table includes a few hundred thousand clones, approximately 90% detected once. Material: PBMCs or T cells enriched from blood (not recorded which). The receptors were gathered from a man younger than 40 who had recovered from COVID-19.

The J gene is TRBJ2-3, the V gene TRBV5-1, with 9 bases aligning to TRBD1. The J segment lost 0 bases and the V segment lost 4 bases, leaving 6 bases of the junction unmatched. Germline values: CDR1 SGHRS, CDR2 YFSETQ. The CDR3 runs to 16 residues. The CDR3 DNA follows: TGCGCCAGCAGCATCGGGACAGGGACGAGCACAGATACGCAGTATTTT. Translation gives CASSIGTGTSTDTQYF.

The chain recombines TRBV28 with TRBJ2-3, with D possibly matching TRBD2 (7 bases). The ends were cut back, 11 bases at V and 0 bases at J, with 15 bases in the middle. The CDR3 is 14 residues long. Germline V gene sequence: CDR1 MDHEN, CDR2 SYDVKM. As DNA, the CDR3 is TGTGCCGGAGGGGGGGGTGATAGCACAGATACGCAGTATTTT. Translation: CAGGGGDSTDTQYF.

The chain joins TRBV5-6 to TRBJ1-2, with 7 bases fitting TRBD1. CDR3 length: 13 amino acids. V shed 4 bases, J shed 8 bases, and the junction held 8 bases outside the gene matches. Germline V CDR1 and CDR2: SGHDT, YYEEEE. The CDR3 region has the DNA TGTGCCAGCAGCCTTACAGGGGACGCGGGCTACACCTTC. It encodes CASSLTGDAGYTF.

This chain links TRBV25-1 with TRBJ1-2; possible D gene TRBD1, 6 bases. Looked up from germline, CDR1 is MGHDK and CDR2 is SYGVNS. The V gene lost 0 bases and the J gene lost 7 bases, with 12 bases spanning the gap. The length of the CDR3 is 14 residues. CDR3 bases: TGTGCCAGCAGTGAATACCGGGGGGCGAGTGGCTACACCTTC. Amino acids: CASSEYRGASGYTF.

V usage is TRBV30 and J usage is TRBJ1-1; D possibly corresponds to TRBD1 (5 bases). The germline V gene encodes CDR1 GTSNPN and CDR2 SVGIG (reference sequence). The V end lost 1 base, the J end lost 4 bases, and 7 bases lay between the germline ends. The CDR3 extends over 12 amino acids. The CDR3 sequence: CAWSGRATEAFF. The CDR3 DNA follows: TGTGCCTGGAGTGGCAGGGCCACTGAAGCTTTCTTT.

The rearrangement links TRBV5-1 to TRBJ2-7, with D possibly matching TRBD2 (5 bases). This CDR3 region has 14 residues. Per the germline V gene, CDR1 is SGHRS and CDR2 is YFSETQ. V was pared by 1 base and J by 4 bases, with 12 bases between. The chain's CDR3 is CASSLLHGDYEQYF. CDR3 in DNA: TGCGCCAGCAGCTTGTTACACGGGGATTACGAGCAGTACTTC. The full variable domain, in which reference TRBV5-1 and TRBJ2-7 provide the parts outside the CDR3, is KAGVTQTPRYLIKTRGQQVTLSCSPISGHRSVSWYQQTPGQGLQFLFEYFSETQRNKGNFPGRFSGRQFSNSRSEMNVSTLELGDSALYLCASSLLHGDYEQYFGPGTRLTVT.

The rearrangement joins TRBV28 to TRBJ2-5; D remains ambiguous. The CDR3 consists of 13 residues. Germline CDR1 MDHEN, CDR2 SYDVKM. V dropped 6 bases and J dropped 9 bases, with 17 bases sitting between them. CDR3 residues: CASSARSVRAQYF. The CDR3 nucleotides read TGTGCCAGCAGCGCTAGGAGCGTCCGGGCCCAGTACTTC.

The chain's CDR3 is CASSARDSYEQYF. The CDR3, as DNA: TGTGCCAGCAGCGCCCGGGACAGCTACGAGCAGTACTTC. The rearrangement links TRBV7-9 to TRBJ2-7; 7 bases fit TRBD1. The germline V gene has CDR1 SEHNR and CDR2 FQNEAQ (reference sequence). The trim removed 5 bases at V and 3 bases at J, leaving 4 bases unmatched. This CDR3 contains 13 residues.

The CDR3 protein is CASSWDLGGTEAFF. CDR3 sequence (DNA): TGTGCCAGCAGTTGGGACTTGGGAGGCACTGAAGCTTTCTTT. V and J are TRBV27 and TRBJ1-1, with D maybe TRBD1 (5 bases). The V and J ends lost 4 bases and 4 bases respectively, with 13 bases between them. The CDR3 runs to 14 residues. The germline V gene has CDR1 MNHEY and CDR2 SMNVEV (reference sequence).